Each of the 21 T cell receptor beta chains below was sequenced from the same sample in a study of T and B cells in COVID-19 patients. Each TRB amplification used roughly 250-550 ng of genomic DNA from blood. Multiplex PCR with BIOMED2 TRB-A/B primer pools amplified TRB rearrangements. TCRdb fed the multiplex PCR reads into MiXCR, producing one record per CDR3 protein. The sample yields some 6,000 distinct CDR3 sequences, roughly 26% seen once. The sequenced material came from blood. These TCRs come from a human donor with active COVID-19.

This clonotype is classed as medium-sized. The J gene is TRBJ2-3, the V gene TRBV7-2; unclear D gene. CDR1 SGHTA and CDR2 FQGNSA come from the germline V gene. V lost 4 bases and J lost 2, with 10 bases in between. The CDR3 sequence is 14 residues long. CDR3 sequence: CASSSVSATDTQYF. The CDR3 nucleotides read TGTGCCAGCAGCTCCGTTAGTGCCACAGATACGCAGTATTTT. The full variable domain, in which reference TRBV7-2 and TRBJ2-3 provide the parts outside the CDR3, is GAGVSQSPSNKVTEKGKDVELRCDPISGHTALYWYRQSLGQGLEFLIYFQGNSAPDKSGLPSDRFSAERTGGSVSTLTIQRTQQEDSAVYLCASSSVSATDTQYFGPGTRLTVL.

The chain links TRBV2 to TRBJ2-1; no firm D call. V lost 6 bases to trimming and J lost 6 bases, with 15 bases between them. This CDR3 comprises 14 residues. Germline V gene sequence: CDR1 SNHLY, CDR2 FYNNEI. CDR3 nucleotides: TGTGCCAGCAGCGAGGCGGTGACTTCCAATGAGCAGTTCTTC. Its protein product is CASSEAVTSNEQFF.

This clonotype was observed a few times. The chain recombines TRBV20-1 with TRBJ1-2, with a tentative D call TRBD1 (6 bases). The CDR3 extends over 15 amino acids. Germline V gives CDR1 DFQATT, CDR2 SNEGSKA (reference sequence). The V gene lost 6 bases and the J gene lost 8 bases, with 25 bases spanning the gap. For the CDR3, the DNA is TGCAGTGCAAAATCCGAACAGGGAAGGAAGAAAGGCTACACCTTC. Encoded protein: CSAKSEQGRKKGYTF.

By frequency in the sample, this clonotype is medium-sized. The rearrangement links TRBV6-2 or TRBV6-3 to TRBJ2-7, with 9 bases that match TRBD1. The CDR3 length is 14 residues. Germline values: CDR1 MNHEY, CDR2 SVGEGT. The trim removed 5 bases at V and 6 bases at J, leaving 8 bases unmatched. The CDR3 sequence is CASSHRDRVLEQYF. As DNA, the CDR3 is TGTGCCAGCAGTCATCGGGACAGGGTACTCGAGCAGTACTTC.

By sample share, this clonotype is medium-sized. The CDR3 nucleotides read TGTGCCAGCATCCTCGACAGGGTAGGCAATGAGCAGTTCTTC. It yields the protein CASILDRVGNEQFF. V gene TRBV12-3 or TRBV12-4 combines with J gene TRBJ2-1, with 7 bases lining up with TRBD1. The CDR3 sequence is 14 residues long. The J segment lost 6 bases and the V segment lost 7 bases, leaving 9 bases of the junction unmatched.

The chain is built from TRBV4-1 and TRBJ1-6; D is ambiguous. Trimming removed 1 base from V and 10 bases from J, with 5 bases in between. The CDR3 is made up of 12 amino acids. Germline assignment: CDR1 MGHRA and CDR2 YSYEKL. The CDR3 region is CASSQGSSPLHF. CDR3 coding DNA: TGCGCCAGCAGCCAAGGTTCGTCACCCCTCCACTTT.

V is TRBV20-1 and J is TRBJ2-7; 9 bases agree with TRBD2. Germline CDR1 is DFQATT and CDR2 is SNEGSKA (reference sequence). The V segment lost 7 bases and the J segment 5 bases; nucleotides outside the gene matches: 3. The CDR3 has 11 residues. The CDR3 DNA sequence: TGCAGTGTAGCGGGAGCCGACGAGCAGTACTTC. It yields the protein CSVAGADEQYF.

V usage is TRBV19 and J usage is TRBJ2-5, with TRBD1 matching 10 bases. V shed 10 bases, J shed 13 bases, and the junction held 6 bases outside the gene matches. The CDR3 length is 10 residues. CDR1 and CDR2 from the germline V gene are LNHDA and SQIVND (reference sequence). The CDR3 loop is CATGTGASYF. CDR3 in DNA: TGTGCCACCGGGACAGGGGCGTCGTACTTC.

As regards this clonotype: With a much larger clone just one base away, this may be a read error. The V gene is TRBV7-2, the J gene TRBJ2-1; D gene unclear. The length of the CDR3 is 12 residues. CDR1 and CDR2 from the germline V gene are SGHTA and FQGNSA. The CDR3 spells CACSQSVNEQFF. For the CDR3, the DNA is TGTGCCTGCAGCCAGTCGGTCAATGAGCAGTTCTTC.

Comments on this clonotype: At one end the junction does not follow the germline gene, possibly because of a read error. This chain links TRBV5-6 with TRBJ1-1; TRBD1 matches 8 bases. Germline CDR1 reads SGHDT; CDR2 reads YYEEEE. The CDR3 covers 16 residues. The CDR3 spells CASSLVGDRYFTEAFF. In DNA form, the CDR3 reads TGCGCCAGCAGCTTGGTGGGGGACAGGTATTTCACTGAAGCTTTCTTT. Full variable domain (outside the CDR3, taken from reference TRBV5-6 and TRBJ1-1): DAGVTQSPTHLIKTRGQQVTLRCSPKSGHDTVSWYQQALGQGPQFIFQYYEEEERQRGNFPDRFSGHQFPNYSSELNVNALLLGDSALYLCASSLVGDRYFTEAFFGQGTRLTVV.

This sequence joins TRBV19 and TRBJ2-1, with TRBD2 matching 11 bases. The germline gives CDR1 LNHDA, CDR2 SQIVND (reference sequence). The CDR3 covers 15 residues. The V segment lost 6 bases and the J segment 4 bases; nucleotides outside the gene matches: 5. In nucleotides, the CDR3 is TGTGCCAGTAGGCCCAGGACTAGCGGGTACAATGAGCAGTTCTTC. Protein product: CASRPRTSGYNEQFF.

Judged by abundance, this clonotype is medium-sized. This chain connects TRBV18 to TRBJ2-3, with a weak D call TRBD2 (6 bases). CDR3 size: 17 residues. Per the germline V gene, CDR1 is KGHSH and CDR2 is LQKENI. The V end lost 3 bases, the J end lost 5 bases, and 21 bases lay between the germline ends. The CDR3 sequence: CASSPSSGLTSRDTQYF. The CDR3 region has the DNA TGTGCCAGCTCACCTTCAAGCGGACTAACGTCCCGAGATACGCAGTATTTT.

By share, this clonotype counts as medium-sized. The chain has TRBV5-6 and TRBJ2-5; D possibly corresponds to TRBD1 (6 bases). The germline V gene encodes CDR1 SGHDT and CDR2 YYEEEE. V shed 2 bases and J shed 4 bases, with 9 bases lying between them. The CDR3 contains 13 residues. CDR3 nucleotide sequence: TGTGCCAGCAGCTTTAGGGGGAGAGAGACCCAGTACTTC. Translating it yields CASSFRGRETQYF.

The chain recombines TRBV4-1 with TRBJ2-5; D is unresolved. CDR1 MGHRA and CDR2 YSYEKL come from the germline V gene. The CDR3 is 13 amino acids. The V gene lost 0 bases and the J gene lost 5 bases, with 7 bases spanning the gap. CDR3 amino acids: CASSQEFRETQYF. The CDR3 DNA is TGCGCCAGCAGCCAAGAATTCAGGGAGACCCAGTACTTC.

This clonotype turned up a few times. The chain recombines TRBV5-1 with TRBJ2-5; unclear D gene. This CDR3 spans 13 amino acids. In germline, CDR1 is SGHRS, CDR2 YFSETQ. V lost 1 base and J lost 2, with 6 bases in between. The CDR3 is CASSLTRQETQYF. For the CDR3, the DNA is TGCGCCAGCAGCTTGACTCGGCAAGAGACCCAGTACTTC.

A remark on this clonotype: This may be a read error: a much more frequent sequence differs by one nucleotide. The genes are TRBV5-4 and TRBJ1-1, with D possibly matching TRBD1 (6 bases). CDR1 and CDR2 from the germline V gene are SGHNT and YYREEE (reference sequence). The CDR3 is made up of 13 amino acids. CDR3 sequence: CPSSSTDSTEAFF. The DNA for the CDR3 is TGTCCCAGCAGCTCAACGGACAGCACTGAAGCTTTCTTT.

In its sample, this clonotype was seen once. This chain connects TRBV7-9 to TRBJ1-6, with 8 positions matching TRBD1. J was trimmed by 7 bases and V by 2 bases; bases with no gene match: 4. This CDR3 has 15 residues. Germline V gene data show CDR1 as SEHNR and CDR2 as FQNEAQ (reference sequence). The CDR3 region is CASSLLGQGNSPLHF. The CDR3 DNA is TGTGCCAGCAGCTTATTAGGACAGGGAAATTCACCCCTCCACTTT.

V usage is TRBV5-6 and J usage is TRBJ2-2; TRBD1 agrees at 8 bases. Germline loops: CDR1 SGHDT, CDR2 YYEEEE. The J segment lost 6 bases and the V segment lost 1 base, leaving 8 bases of the junction unmatched. The CDR3 sequence is 16 residues long. CDR3 amino acids: CASSLPRTGTSGELFF. CDR3 coding DNA: TGTGCCAGCAGCTTGCCAAGGACAGGGACGTCCGGGGAGCTGTTTTTT.

By share, this clonotype counts as medium-sized. Here the CDR3 DNA reads TGTGCCACCAGCAGTGACAGAAACACCATATATTTT. It encodes CATSSDRNTIYF. The V and J genes are TRBV15 and TRBJ1-3; no definite D call. The ends were cut back, 3 bases at V and 5 bases at J, with 5 bases in the middle. Germline assignment: CDR1 LNHNV and CDR2 YYDKDF (reference sequence). CDR3 size: 12 residues.

V and J are TRBV4-2 and TRBJ2-2, with 8 bases identical to TRBD2. Germline CDR1 is LGHNA and CDR2 is YNFKEQ. This CDR3 is built from 15 residues. After removal of 7 bases from V and 5 bases from J, the junction contained 9 bases not matched to a gene. The CDR3, as DNA: TGTGCCAGCATGACGAGACTAGCGTCTACCGGGGAGCTGTTTTTT. It encodes CASMTRLASTGELFF.

This clonotype is medium-sized by share. This chain connects TRBV27 to TRBJ1-5; D unclear. V lost 4 bases, J lost 2 bases, and 15 bases lay in between. CDR3 length equals 16 residues. The germline V gene encodes CDR1 MNHEY and CDR2 SMNVEV (reference sequence). CDR3 region: CASSSPGDLGNQPQHF. The CDR3 DNA sequence: TGTGCCAGCAGTTCGCCGGGAGACCTGGGCAATCAGCCCCAGCATTTT.